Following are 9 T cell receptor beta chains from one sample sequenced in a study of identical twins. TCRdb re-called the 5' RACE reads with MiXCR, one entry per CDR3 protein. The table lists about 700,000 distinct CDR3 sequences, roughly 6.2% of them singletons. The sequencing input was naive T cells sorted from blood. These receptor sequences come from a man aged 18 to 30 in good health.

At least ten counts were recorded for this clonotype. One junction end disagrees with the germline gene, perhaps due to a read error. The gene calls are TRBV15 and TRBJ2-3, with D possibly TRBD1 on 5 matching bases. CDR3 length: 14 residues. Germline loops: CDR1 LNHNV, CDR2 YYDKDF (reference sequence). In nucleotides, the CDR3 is TGTGCCACAAGCACGTGGGGCGGAACAGATACGCAGTATTTT. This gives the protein CATSTWGGTDTQYF.

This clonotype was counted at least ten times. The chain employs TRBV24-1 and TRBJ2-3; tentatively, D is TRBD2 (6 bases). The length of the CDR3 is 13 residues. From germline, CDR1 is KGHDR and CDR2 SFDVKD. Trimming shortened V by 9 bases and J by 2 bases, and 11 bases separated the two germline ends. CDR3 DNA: TGTGCCACCGGGGGAGGAAACACAGATACGCAGTATTTT. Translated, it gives CATGGGNTDTQYF.

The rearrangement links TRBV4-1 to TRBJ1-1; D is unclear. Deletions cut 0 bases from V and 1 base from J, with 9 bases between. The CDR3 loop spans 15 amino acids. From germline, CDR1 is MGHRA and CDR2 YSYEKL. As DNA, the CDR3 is TGCGCCAGCAGCCAAGATGCTGCAGGGAACACTGAAGCTTTCTTT. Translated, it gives CASSQDAAGNTEAFF.

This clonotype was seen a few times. In nucleotides, the CDR3 is TGCAGTGCTAGTTCAGGCTACCAAGAGACCCAGTACTTC. As protein: CSASSGYQETQYF. This chain connects TRBV20-1 to TRBJ2-5, with D unresolved. The CDR3 sequence is 13 residues long. The V end was cut by 3 bases, the J end by 0 bases, with 8 bases between. From germline, CDR1 is DFQATT and CDR2 SNEGSKA (reference sequence).

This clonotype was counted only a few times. CDR3 coding DNA: TGTGCCAGCAGCCGCGAAGGACCGAGCGGGGCCAACACTGAAGCTTTCTTT. Translated, it gives CASSREGPSGANTEAFF. The chain joins TRBV13 to TRBJ1-1, with a weak D call TRBD1 (5 bases). Looked up from germline, CDR1 is PRHDT and CDR2 is FYEKMQ (reference sequence). This CDR3 contains 17 residues. V lost 5 bases and J lost 2, with 21 bases in between.

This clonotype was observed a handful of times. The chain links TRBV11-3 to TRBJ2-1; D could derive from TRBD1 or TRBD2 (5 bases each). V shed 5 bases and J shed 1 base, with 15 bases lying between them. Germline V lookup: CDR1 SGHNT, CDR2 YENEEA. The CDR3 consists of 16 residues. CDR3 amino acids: CASSRGSGKSYNEQFF. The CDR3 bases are TGTGCCAGCAGCCGGGGCTCGGGGAAATCCTACAATGAGCAGTTCTTC.

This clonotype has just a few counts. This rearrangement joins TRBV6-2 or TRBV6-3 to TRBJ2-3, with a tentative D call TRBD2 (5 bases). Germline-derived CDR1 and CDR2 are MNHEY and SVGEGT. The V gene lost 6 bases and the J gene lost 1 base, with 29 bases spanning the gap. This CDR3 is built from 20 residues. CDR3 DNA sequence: TGTGCCAGCAGCCCTGGTAGGCTAGCCGGTAGAACGCCTCGCACAGATACGCAGTATTTT. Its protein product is CASSPGRLAGRTPRTDTQYF.

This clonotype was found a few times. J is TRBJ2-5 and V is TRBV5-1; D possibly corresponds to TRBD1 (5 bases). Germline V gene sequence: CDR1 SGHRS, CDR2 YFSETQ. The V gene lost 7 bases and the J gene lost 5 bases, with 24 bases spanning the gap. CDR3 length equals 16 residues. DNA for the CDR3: TGCGCCAGCGGGGCCGCCGCATCATCCGCGGCCGAGACCCAGTACTTC. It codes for CASGAAASSAAETQYF.

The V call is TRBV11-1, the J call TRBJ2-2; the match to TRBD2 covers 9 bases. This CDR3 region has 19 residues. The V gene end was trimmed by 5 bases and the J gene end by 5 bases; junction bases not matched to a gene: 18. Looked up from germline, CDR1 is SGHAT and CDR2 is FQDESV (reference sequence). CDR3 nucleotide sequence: TGTGCCAGCAGCCCCGGGCTTAGCGGGAGTATCCAGGGGACCGGGGAGCTGTTTTTT. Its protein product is CASSPGLSGSIQGTGELFF.